The rows below give T cell receptor beta chains drawn from one sample of a study of cytomegalovirus exposure and HLA in healthy donors. TCRdb's table, derived via immunoSEQ multiplex PCR, lists solely in-frame clones and lacks some. This sample has 200,000 to 250,000 clones, with about 90% found just once. Sequences were obtained from PBMCs. These receptors came from a woman aged 18-29 years in good health and CMV-seronegative. Each CDR3 is given with its conserved first and last residue. Each record gives: D gene, V gene, J gene, CDR3 length, clone size, CDR3 protein, CDR3 DNA. A D gene is named only where the DNA matches it firmly. Some rows have no size entry. The others give once, few or many, or a class for an expanded clone.

>TRBD1|TRBV2|TRBJ1-1|14|NA
CASSEAGQGAEAFF
TGTGCCAGCAGTGAAGCGGGTCAGGGGGCTGAAGCTTTCTTT
>TRBD2|TRBV5-6|TRBJ2-5|15|NA
CASSWGLAGGETQYF
TGTGCCAGCAGCTGGGGACTAGCGGGAGGGGAGACCCAGTACTTC
>NA|TRBV9|TRBJ1-1|14|NA
CASSVGPDRTEAFF
TGTGCCAGCAGCGTAGGCCCTGACAGGACTGAAGCTTTCTTT
>NA|TRBV18|TRBJ1-1|11|NA
CASAQLAEAFF
TGTGCCAGCGCACAACTCGCTGAAGCTTTCTTT
>TRBD1|TRBV29-1|TRBJ2-7|13|NA
CSATDRGGAEQYF
TGCAGCGCGACGGACAGGGGAGGGGCCGAGCAGTACTTC
>NA|TRBV2|TRBJ2-7|12|NA
CASRGPSYEQYF
TGTGCCAGCAGGGGCCCATCCTACGAGCAGTACTTC
>TRBD1|TRBV29-1|TRBJ1-1|13|NA
CSVEGQTNTEAFF
TGCAGCGTCGAGGGACAGACGAACACTGAAGCTTTCTTT
>TRBD2|TRBV13|TRBJ2-1|15|NA
CASSLAGGPGNEQFF
TGTGCCAGCAGCTTAGCGGGAGGGCCGGGCAATGAGCAGTTCTTC
>TRBD1|TRBV28|TRBJ1-5|15|NA
CASSYQGAKVQPQHF
TGTGCCAGCAGTTACCAGGGGGCTAAAGTGCAGCCCCAGCATTTT
>NA|TRBV10-3|TRBJ1-1|14|NA
CAISEAAGETEAFF
TGTGCCATCAGTGAGGCGGCAGGGGAGACTGAAGCTTTCTTT
>NA|TRBV27|TRBJ1-1|16|NA
CASSLNRDRLNTEAFF
TGTGCCAGCAGTTTAAACCGTGACAGGTTGAACACTGAAGCTTTCTTT
>NA|TRBV28|TRBJ2-5|15|NA
CASSSRGSYQETQYF
TGTGCCAGCAGTTCAAGGGGGTCCTACCAAGAGACCCAGTACTTC
>NA|TRBV15|TRBJ2-3|12|NA
CATRGVTDTQYF
TGTGCCACCCGCGGGGTTACAGATACGCAGTATTTT
>TRBD1|TRBV10-3|TRBJ2-1|15|NA
CAISGQGSSYNEQFF
TGTGCCATCAGTGGACAGGGAAGCTCCTACAATGAGCAGTTCTTC
>TRBD1|TRBV28|TRBJ2-2|16|NA
CASSSHPGGNTGELFF
TGTGCCAGCAGTTCACACCCAGGGGGGAACACCGGGGAGCTGTTTTTT
>NA|TRBV30|TRBJ1-3|14|NA
CAWILGQGRNTIYF
TGTGCCTGGATTCTCGGGCAGGGTCGGAACACCATATATTTT
>TRBD2|TRBV19|TRBJ2-5|15|NA
CASSISGLSYETQYF
TGTGCCAGTAGTATCTCGGGACTATCATATGAGACCCAGTACTTC
>NA|TRBV30|TRBJ1-1|11|NA
CAWRTNTEAFF
TGTGCCTGGAGGACAAACACTGAAGCTTTCTTT
>TRBD1|TRBV28|TRBJ1-2|16|NA
CASTEIARTGVDGYTF
TGTGCCAGCACCGAAATCGCGAGGACAGGGGTTGATGGCTACACCTTC
>NA|TRBV6-5|TRBJ2-3|14|NA
CASSYYRGTDTQYF
TGTGCCAGCAGTTACTATAGGGGTACAGATACGCAGTATTTT
>NA|TRBV2|TRBJ2-3|12|NA
CARASRGDTQYF
TGTGCCAGGGCCTCTAGAGGCGATACGCAGTATTTT
>NA|TRBV7-2|TRBJ2-5|12|NA
CASSSRTGSQYF
TGTGCCAGCAGCTCGCGAACAGGGAGCCAGTACTTC
>TRBD2|TRBV5-1|TRBJ2-3|15|NA
CASSLGGSRANTQYF
TGCGCCAGCAGCTTGGGCGGGAGTAGAGCAAATACGCAGTATTTT
>TRBD1|TRBV7-6|TRBJ1-2|15|NA
CASSSRTGANYGYTF
TGTGCCAGCAGCTCCCGGACAGGGGCTAACTATGGCTACACCTTC
>NA|TRBV4-2|TRBJ1-4|14|NA
CASSHLGAVEKLFF
TGTGCCAGCAGCCATCTGGGGGCTGTTGAAAAACTGTTTTTT
>NA|TRBV27|TRBJ2-2|13|few
CASSRELGGELFF
TGTGCCAGCAGTCGGGAGCTGGGCGGGGAGCTGTTTTTT
>TRBD2|TRBV6-1|TRBJ2-5|15|NA
CASSDLAGSGETQYF
TGTGCCAGCAGTGACTTAGCGGGATCGGGAGAGACCCAGTACTTC
>NA|TRBV4-3|TRBJ2-5|15|NA
CASSQGYRVEETQYF
TGCGCCAGCAGCCAAGGGTACAGGGTAGAGGAGACCCAGTACTTC
>NA|TRBV6-1|TRBJ2-3|16|once
CASSALTSPSTDTQYF
TGTGCCAGCAGTGCTCTAACTAGCCCTAGCACAGATACGCAGTATTTT
>NA|TRBV6-5|TRBJ2-7|15|few
CASSQGIAGSYEQYF
TGTGCCAGCAGCCAAGGAATTGCGGGGAGCTACGAGCAGTACTTC
>TRBD2|TRBV5-1|TRBJ2-3|16|once
CASSPGLAEGADTQYF
TGCGCCAGCAGCCCGGGACTAGCGGAGGGGGCAGATACGCAGTATTTT
>TRBD2|TRBV27|TRBJ2-1|18|NA
CASSLLGLAGGTYNEQFF
TGTGCCAGCAGTTTACTGGGACTAGCGGGAGGGACCTACAATGAGCAGTTCTTC
>TRBD1|TRBV4-1|TRBJ2-3|14|NA
CASSQTGGPDTQYF
TGCGCCAGCAGCCAGACAGGGGGGCCAGATACGCAGTATTTT
>NA|TRBV28|TRBJ2-1|13|NA
CASSFQGINEQFF
TGTGCCAGCAGTTTCCAGGGGATCAATGAGCAGTTCTTC
>NA|TRBV5-4|TRBJ2-1|15|NA
CASSLDAGAYNEQFF
TGTGCCAGCAGCTTGGATGCGGGGGCATACAATGAGCAGTTCTTC
>TRBD1|TRBV9|TRBJ2-7|14|NA
CASSVGTGGFEQYF
TGTGCCAGCAGCGTAGGGACAGGGGGTTTCGAGCAGTACTTC
>NA|TRBV5-1|TRBJ2-2|14|NA
CASSSDRDTGELFF
TGCGCCAGCAGCTCCGACAGAGACACCGGGGAGCTGTTTTTT
>TRBD1|TRBV27|TRBJ2-1|15|NA
CASNLQGKFYNEQFF
TGTGCCAGCAACTTACAGGGGAAGTTTTACAATGAGCAGTTCTTC
>TRBD2|TRBV7-9|TRBJ2-1|17|NA
CASSVSGLAGYRDEQFF
TGTGCCAGCAGCGTCTCGGGACTAGCGGGATATCGTGATGAGCAGTTCTTC
>TRBD2|TRBV18|TRBJ2-7|15|NA
CASSPGLAVNYEQYF
TGTGCCAGCTCACCGGGTCTAGCGGTCAACTACGAGCAGTACTTC
>TRBD1|TRBV6-5|TRBJ2-1|13|NA
CASTGTEYNEQFF
TGTGCCAGCACGGGGACAGAATACAATGAGCAGTTCTTC
>TRBD2|TRBV30|TRBJ2-1|15|NA
CAWSVRGRAWNEQFF
TGTGCCTGGAGTGTACGTGGGAGGGCCTGGAATGAGCAGTTCTTC
>NA|TRBV7-2|TRBJ1-1|14|NA
CASSPLTRDTEAFF
TGTGCCAGCAGCCCCCTCACACGGGACACCGAAGCTTTCTTT
>NA|TRBV6-1|TRBJ1-5|17|NA
CASSVRGEWGANQPQHF
TGTGCCAGCAGTGTGCGGGGCGAGTGGGGAGCCAATCAGCCCCAGCATTTT
>TRBD2|TRBV25-1|TRBJ2-7|16|NA
CASSEETSGGPYEQYF
TGTGCCAGCAGTGAGGAGACTAGCGGGGGACCCTACGAGCAGTACTTC
>NA|TRBV11-2|TRBJ1-5|15|NA
CASSLDRRADQPQHF
TGTGCCAGCAGCTTAGATAGGAGGGCCGATCAGCCCCAGCATTTT
>TRBD2|TRBV5-6|TRBJ2-1|14|NA
CASRFLAGGNEQFF
TGTGCCAGCAGATTCCTAGCGGGGGGAAATGAGCAGTTCTTC
>TRBD1|TRBV6-1|TRBJ1-1|12|NA
CASRDRGTEAFF
TGTGCCAGCAGAGACAGGGGCACTGAAGCTTTCTTT
>NA|TRBV7-9|TRBJ2-7|14|NA
CASSLGDLIYEQYF
TGTGCCAGCAGCTTAGGAGACTTAATATACGAGCAGTACTTC
>TRBD2|TRBV18|TRBJ2-7|18|NA
CASSPRQLAGGLSNEQYF
TGTGCCAGCTCACCCCGCCAACTAGCGGGAGGGCTTTCAAACGAGCAGTACTTC
>NA|TRBV4-1|TRBJ2-1|16|NA
CASSSRAVGKGNEQFF
TGCGCCAGCAGCTCCAGGGCGGTGGGGAAGGGCAATGAGCAGTTCTTC
>NA|TRBV11-2|TRBJ2-3|15|NA
CASSRKVAVTDTQYF
TGTGCCAGCAGCCGGAAGGTAGCGGTGACAGATACGCAGTATTTT
>NA|TRBV6-6|TRBJ2-1|16|NA
CASSPFAGRSYNEQFF
TGTGCCAGCAGCCCCTTTGCGGGAAGGTCCTACAATGAGCAGTTCTTC
>NA|TRBV15|TRBJ2-2|14|once
CATSKTSSAGELFF
TGTGCCACCAGCAAGACTAGTTCTGCCGGGGAGCTGTTTTTT
>NA|TRBV28|TRBJ2-7|14|NA
CASQTPGSVPQQYF
TGTGCCAGCCAGACCCCGGGTAGTGTGCCCCAGCAGTACTTC
>NA|TRBV7-3|TRBJ2-3|15|NA
CASSLTGSFTDTQYF
TGTGCCAGCAGCTTAACGGGGAGCTTCACAGATACGCAGTATTTT
>TRBD1|TRBV29-1|TRBJ2-1|11|NA
CSVGHRDRLFF
TGCAGCGTTGGGCACCGGGACAGGCTGTTCTTC